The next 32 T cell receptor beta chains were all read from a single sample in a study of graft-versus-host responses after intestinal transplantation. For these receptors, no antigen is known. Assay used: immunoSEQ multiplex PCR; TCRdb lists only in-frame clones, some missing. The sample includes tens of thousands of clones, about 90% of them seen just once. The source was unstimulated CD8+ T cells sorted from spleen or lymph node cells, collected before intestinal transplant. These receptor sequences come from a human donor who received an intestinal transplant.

The CDR3 spells CASSLDTGAYEQYF. CDR3 coding DNA: TGTGCCAGCAGCCTTGACACAGGGGCCTACGAGCAGTACTTC. The chain uses TRBV5-4 and TRBJ2-7; TRBD1 matches 7 bases. This CDR3 region has 14 residues. The germline V gene encodes CDR1 SGHNT and CDR2 YYREEE (reference sequence). V was pared by 4 bases and J by 2 bases, with 6 bases of the junction left unmatched.

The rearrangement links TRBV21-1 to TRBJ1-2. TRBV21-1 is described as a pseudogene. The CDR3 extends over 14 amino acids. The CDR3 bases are TGTGCCAGCAGCAACGGGGGAATCTACTCTGGCTACACCTTC. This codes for CASSNGGIYSGYTF.

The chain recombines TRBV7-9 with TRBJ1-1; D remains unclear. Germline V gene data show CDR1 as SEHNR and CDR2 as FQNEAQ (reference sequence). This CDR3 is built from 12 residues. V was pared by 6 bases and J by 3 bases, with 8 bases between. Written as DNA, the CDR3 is TGTGCCAGCAGTTTGAGGGACACTGAAGCTTTCTTT. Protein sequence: CASSLRDTEAFF.

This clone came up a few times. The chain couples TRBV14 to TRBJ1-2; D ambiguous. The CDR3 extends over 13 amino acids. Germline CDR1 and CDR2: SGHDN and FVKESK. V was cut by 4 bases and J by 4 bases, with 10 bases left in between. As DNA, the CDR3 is TGTGCCAGCAGCCTAGACTCCTCCTATGGCTACACCTTC. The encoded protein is CASSLDSSYGYTF.

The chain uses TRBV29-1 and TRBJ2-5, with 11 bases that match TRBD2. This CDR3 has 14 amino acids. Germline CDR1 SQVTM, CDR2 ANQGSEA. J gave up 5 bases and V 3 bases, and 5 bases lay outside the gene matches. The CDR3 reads CSVDPGLAAETQYF. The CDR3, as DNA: TGCAGCGTTGACCCGGGACTAGCGGCGGAGACCCAGTACTTC.

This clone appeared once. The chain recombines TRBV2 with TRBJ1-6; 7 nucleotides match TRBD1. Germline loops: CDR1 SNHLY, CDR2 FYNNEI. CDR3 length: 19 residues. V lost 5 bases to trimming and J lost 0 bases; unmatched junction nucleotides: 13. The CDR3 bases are TGTGCCAGCAGTACACCCGGGACAGCCTTCAGCTCCTATAATTCACCCCTCCACTTT. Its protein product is CASSTPGTAFSSYNSPLHF.

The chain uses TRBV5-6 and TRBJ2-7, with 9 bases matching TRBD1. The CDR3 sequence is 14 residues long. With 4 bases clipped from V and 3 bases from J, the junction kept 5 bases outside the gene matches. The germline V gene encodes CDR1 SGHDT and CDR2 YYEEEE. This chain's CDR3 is CASSGGDRDYEQYF. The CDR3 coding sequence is TGTGCCAGCAGCGGGGGGGACAGGGACTACGAGCAGTACTTC.

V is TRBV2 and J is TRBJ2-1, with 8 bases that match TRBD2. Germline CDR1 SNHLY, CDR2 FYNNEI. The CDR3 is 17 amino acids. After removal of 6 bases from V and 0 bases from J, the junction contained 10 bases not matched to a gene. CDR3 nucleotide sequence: TGTGCCAGCAGACGAGATAGCGGGGAAAGCTCCTACAATGAGCAGTTCTTC. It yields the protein CASRRDSGESSYNEQFF.

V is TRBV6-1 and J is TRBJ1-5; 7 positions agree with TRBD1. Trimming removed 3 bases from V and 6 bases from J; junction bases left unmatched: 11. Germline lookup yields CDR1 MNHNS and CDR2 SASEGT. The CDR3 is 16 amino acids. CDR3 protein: CASSEATGAAVQPQHF. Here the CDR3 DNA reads TGTGCCAGCAGTGAGGCTACAGGGGCGGCGGTTCAGCCCCAGCATTTT.

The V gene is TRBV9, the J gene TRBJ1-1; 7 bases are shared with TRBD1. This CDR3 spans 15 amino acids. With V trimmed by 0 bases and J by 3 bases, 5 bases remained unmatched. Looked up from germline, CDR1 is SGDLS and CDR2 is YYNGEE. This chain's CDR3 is CASSVGGRGYTEAFF. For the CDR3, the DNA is TGTGCCAGCAGCGTAGGGGGCAGGGGGTACACTGAAGCTTTCTTT.

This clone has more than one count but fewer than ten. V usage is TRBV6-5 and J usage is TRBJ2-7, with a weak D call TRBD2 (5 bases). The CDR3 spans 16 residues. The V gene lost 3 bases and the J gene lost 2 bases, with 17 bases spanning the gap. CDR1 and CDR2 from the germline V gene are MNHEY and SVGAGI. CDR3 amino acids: CASSYLGAAGTYEQYF. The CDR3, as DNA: TGTGCCAGCAGTTATTTAGGAGCGGCTGGGACCTACGAGCAGTACTTC.

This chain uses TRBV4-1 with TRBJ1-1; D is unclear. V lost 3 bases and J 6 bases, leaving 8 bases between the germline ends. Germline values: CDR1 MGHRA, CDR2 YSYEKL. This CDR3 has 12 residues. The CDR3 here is CASSHEAAEAFF. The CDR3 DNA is TGCGCCAGCAGCCATGAGGCCGCTGAAGCTTTCTTT.

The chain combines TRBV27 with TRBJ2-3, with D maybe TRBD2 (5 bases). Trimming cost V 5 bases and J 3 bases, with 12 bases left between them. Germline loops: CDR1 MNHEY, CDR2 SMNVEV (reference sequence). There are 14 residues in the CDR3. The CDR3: CASSRRADTDTQYF. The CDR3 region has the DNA TGTGCCAGCAGTAGGCGGGCGGATACAGATACGCAGTATTTT.

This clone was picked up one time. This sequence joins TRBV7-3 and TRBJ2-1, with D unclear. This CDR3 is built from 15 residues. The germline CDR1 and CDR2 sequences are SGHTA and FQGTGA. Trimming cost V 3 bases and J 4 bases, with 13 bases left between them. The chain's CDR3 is CASSFNPSRYNEQFF. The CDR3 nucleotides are TGTGCCAGCAGCTTTAATCCCTCCAGGTACAATGAGCAGTTCTTC.

The CDR3 nucleotides are TGTGCCAGTAGTACGCCAGGGGGCCATGGAGAGCAGTACTTC. It specifies CASSTPGGHGEQYF. The rearrangement joins TRBV19 to TRBJ2-7, with TRBD1 matching over 8 bases. This CDR3 has 14 residues. Germline-derived CDR1 and CDR2 are LNHDA and SQIVND (reference sequence). V was clipped by 4 bases and J by 7 bases; unmatched bases: 9.

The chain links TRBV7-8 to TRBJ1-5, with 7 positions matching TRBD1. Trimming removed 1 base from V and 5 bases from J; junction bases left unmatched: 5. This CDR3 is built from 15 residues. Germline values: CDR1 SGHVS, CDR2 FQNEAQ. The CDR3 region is CASSLVGQDDQPQHF. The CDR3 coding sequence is TGTGCCAGCAGCTTAGTTGGACAGGACGATCAGCCCCAGCATTTT.

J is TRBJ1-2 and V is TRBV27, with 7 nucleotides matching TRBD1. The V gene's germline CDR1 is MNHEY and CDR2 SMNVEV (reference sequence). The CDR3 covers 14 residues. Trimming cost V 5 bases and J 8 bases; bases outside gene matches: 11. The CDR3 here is CASSGGEGAGGYTF. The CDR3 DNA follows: TGTGCCAGCAGTGGGGGTGAGGGGGCGGGAGGCTACACCTTC.

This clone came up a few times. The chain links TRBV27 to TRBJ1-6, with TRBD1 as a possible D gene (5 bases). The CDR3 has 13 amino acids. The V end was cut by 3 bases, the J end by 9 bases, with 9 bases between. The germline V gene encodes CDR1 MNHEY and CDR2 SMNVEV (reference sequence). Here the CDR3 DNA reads TGTGCCAGCAGTTTCGGGGGGGGTTCACCCCTCCACTTT. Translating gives CASSFGGGSPLHF.

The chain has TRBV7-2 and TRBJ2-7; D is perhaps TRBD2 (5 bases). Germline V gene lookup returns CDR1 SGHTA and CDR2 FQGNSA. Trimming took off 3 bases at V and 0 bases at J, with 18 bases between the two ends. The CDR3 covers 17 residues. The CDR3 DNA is TGTGCCAGCAGCTTTGGGTTAGGAGCGGTGGTCTCCTACGAGCAGTACTTC. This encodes CASSFGLGAVVSYEQYF.

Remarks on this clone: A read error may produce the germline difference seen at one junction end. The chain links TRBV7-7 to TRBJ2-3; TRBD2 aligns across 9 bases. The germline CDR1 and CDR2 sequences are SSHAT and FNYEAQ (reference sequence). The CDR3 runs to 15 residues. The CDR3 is CASSLVAGGTDTQYF. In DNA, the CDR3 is TGTGCTAGCAGCTTAGTAGCGGGAGGCACAGATACGCAGTATTTT.

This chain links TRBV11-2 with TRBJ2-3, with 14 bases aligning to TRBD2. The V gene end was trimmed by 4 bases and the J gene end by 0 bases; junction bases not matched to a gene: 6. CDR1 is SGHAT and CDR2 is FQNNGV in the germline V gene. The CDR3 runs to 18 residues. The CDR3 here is CASSSRGLAGGSTDTQYF. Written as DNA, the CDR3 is TGTGCCAGCAGCTCACGAGGACTAGCGGGGGGTAGCACAGATACGCAGTATTTT.

Written as DNA, the CDR3 is TGCGCCAGCACCGTGACATCCCCTGCCTACGAGCAGTACTTC. Protein product: CASTVTSPAYEQYF. The chain recombines TRBV10-2 with TRBJ2-7; D remains ambiguous. The CDR3 spans 14 residues. The germline V and J ends were trimmed by 7 bases and 2 bases, with 15 bases remaining between them. The germline V gene encodes CDR1 WSHSY and CDR2 SAAADI.

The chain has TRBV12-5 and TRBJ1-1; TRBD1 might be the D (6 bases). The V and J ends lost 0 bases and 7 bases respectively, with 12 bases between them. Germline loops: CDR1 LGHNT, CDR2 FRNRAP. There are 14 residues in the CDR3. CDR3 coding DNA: TGTGCTAGTGGTTTGGTCGGGGAGGGGGTTGAAGCTTTCTTT. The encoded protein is CASGLVGEGVEAFF.

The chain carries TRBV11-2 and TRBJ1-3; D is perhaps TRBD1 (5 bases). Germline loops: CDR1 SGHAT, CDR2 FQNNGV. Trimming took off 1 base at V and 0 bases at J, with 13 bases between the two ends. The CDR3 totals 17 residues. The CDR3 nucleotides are TGTGCCAGCAGCTTAGTAGTTGGGGCCTACTCTGGAAACACCATATATTTT. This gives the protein CASSLVVGAYSGNTIYF.

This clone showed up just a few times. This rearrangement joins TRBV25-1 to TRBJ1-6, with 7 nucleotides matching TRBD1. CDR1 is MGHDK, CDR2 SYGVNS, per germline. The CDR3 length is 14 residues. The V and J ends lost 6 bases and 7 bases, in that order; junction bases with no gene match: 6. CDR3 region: CASRPTGSNSPLHF. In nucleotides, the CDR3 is TGTGCCAGCAGACCGACAGGGTCAAATTCACCCCTCCACTTT.

The CDR3 DNA reads TGTGCCAGCAGTGAAGCGTGGGGGGACAGGGGTTTGGACGAGCAGTACTTC. This translates into CASSEAWGDRGLDEQYF. The chain recombines TRBV2 with TRBJ2-7; 10 bases match TRBD1. The CDR3 is 17 residues long. V dropped 0 bases and J dropped 5; count of bases not matched to a gene: 10. Germline CDR1 is SNHLY and CDR2 is FYNNEI.

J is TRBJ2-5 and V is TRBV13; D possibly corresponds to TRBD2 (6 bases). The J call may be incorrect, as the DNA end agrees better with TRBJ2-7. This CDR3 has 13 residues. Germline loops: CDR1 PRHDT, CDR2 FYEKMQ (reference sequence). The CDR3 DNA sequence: TGTGCCAGCGGGGCGGGGAGCTCCTACGAGCAGTACTTC. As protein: CASGAGSSYEQYF.

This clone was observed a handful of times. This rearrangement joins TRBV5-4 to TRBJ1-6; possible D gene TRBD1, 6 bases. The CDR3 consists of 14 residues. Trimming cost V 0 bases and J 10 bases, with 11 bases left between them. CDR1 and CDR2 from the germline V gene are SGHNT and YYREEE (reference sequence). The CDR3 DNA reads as TGTGCCAGCAGCTTGGCCGGGACACCATCACCCCTCCACTTT. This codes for CASSLAGTPSPLHF.

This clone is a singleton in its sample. The DNA for the CDR3 is TGTGCCAGCAGTGGCCAGGGTTCTTCCTACGAGCAGTACTTC. This encodes CASSGQGSSYEQYF. The rearrangement joins TRBV6-1 to TRBJ2-5; perhaps TRBD1 as D (5 bases). The J call may be faulty, since TRBJ2-7 better matches the DNA end. The germline gives CDR1 MNHNS, CDR2 SASEGT. CDR3 length: 14 amino acids.

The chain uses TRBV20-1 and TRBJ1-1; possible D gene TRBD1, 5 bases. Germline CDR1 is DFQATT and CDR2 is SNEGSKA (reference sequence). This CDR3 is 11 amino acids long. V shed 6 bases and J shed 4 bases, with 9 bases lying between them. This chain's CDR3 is CSAPGVTEAFF. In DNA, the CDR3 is TGCAGTGCCCCGGGGGTCACTGAAGCTTTCTTT.

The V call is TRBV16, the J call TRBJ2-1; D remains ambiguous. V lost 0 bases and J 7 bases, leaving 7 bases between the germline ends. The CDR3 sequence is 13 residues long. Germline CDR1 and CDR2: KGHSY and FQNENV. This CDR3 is CASSQSTGNEQFF. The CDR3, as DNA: TGTGCCAGCAGCCAATCCACCGGTAATGAGCAGTTCTTC.

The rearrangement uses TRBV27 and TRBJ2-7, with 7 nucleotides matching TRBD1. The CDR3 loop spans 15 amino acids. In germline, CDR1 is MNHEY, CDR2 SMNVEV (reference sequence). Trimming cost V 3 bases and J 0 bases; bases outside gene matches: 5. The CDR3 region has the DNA TGTGCCAGCAGTTTCGCAGGGGGTTCCTCCTACGAGCAGTACTTC. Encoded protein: CASSFAGGSSYEQYF.